This T cell receptor (beta chain) stems from a study of cytomegalovirus exposure and HLA in healthy donors. Study background: When about 400 donors were genotyped, just over 80% of them were found to fall in the Caucasian-associated ancestry cluster. The study's findings and limits: Relative to the approximately 670-donor mean, N-insertions were reportedly fewer in an Asian-associated ancestry cluster in a later analysis. In a later analysis, TCR beta V- and J-gene trimming was associated with a missense DCLRE1C variant. Later analysis placed DRB1 highest and HLA-C lowest in TCR association rates, which differed by HLA locus.

With 1 base removed from V and 2 bases from J, the gap between germline ends came to 15 bases. The germline V gene encodes CDR1 SGHTA and CDR2 FQGNSA. This CDR3 comprises 16 residues. The PCR was carried out with 60 Vbeta primers and 13 Jbeta primers. TCRdb's copy holds only in-frame clones and misses some; the assay was immunoSEQ multiplex PCR. The table includes around 92,000 clones, 65% to 80% detected once. As to this clone: Antigen specificity is unknown.

Sequenced input: PBMCs. This TCR derives from a female donor in good health and CMV-seropositive. V gene TRBV7-2 combines with J gene TRBJ2-7, with D possibly being TRBD2 (5 bases). The DNA for the CDR3 is TGTGCCAGCAGCTTAGATCCCGGGCGGGCCACCTACGAGCAGTACTTC. Translation gives CASSLDPGRATYEQYF.